This T cell receptor beta chain was identified during a study of T-cell memory formation after mild COVID-19. Background on the study: TCR clusters largely stayed donor specific.

Constant-segment-primed 5'RACE gave TCR alpha and TCR beta cDNA libraries with sample barcodes and UMIs. TCRdb used MiXCR to reprocess the 5' RACE reads, holding one entry per CDR3 protein. The table lists around 65,000 distinct CDR3 sequences, over 8.5% of them singletons. A note on this clonotype: Its antigen is currently unknown.

Germline CDR1 is SEHNR and CDR2 is FQNEAQ (reference sequence). The CDR3 extends over 16 amino acids. V shed 8 bases and J shed 0 bases, with 14 bases lying between them. Findings and limits, study-wide: Contracting CD8+ clones were enriched in EMRA, CD4+ mainly in CM and EM. Later expanders leaned CD4+, whereas clones that contracted between day 15 and 85 were balanced CD4/CD8.

This chain uses TRBV7-9 with TRBJ2-6, with no clear D. Sequencing was performed on PBMCs or a T cell subset sorted from them (not recorded which). The sequence was collected from a man between 18 and 35 years old who had mild COVID-19 (a few samples of this study predate the infection). Cell type and time point are not known. DNA for the CDR3: TGTGCCAGCGGTAATCTGGGATCCTCTGGGGCCAACGTCCTGACTTTC. This encodes CASGNLGSSGANVLTF.